A single sample gave rise to the 20 T cell receptor beta chains below, sequenced in a study of patients and donors after allogeneic stem cell transplantation. TCRdb reprocessed the RT-PCR reads via MiXCR and lists one record per CDR3 protein. The sample records some 150,000 distinct CDR3 sequences, roughly two fifths being singletons. Sequencing input: blood, either unsorted or a sorted T cell fraction (not recorded which). These receptors came from a human donor who was either an allogeneic HSCT recipient or a stem cell or donor lymphocyte infusion donor (not recorded which). It is not recorded whose cells these are; they may come from a transplant donor.

This clonotype came up a few times. This rearrangement joins TRBV7-9 to TRBJ1-2; D is unresolved. The ends were cut back, 5 bases at V and 5 bases at J, with 12 bases in the middle. In germline, CDR1 is SEHNR, CDR2 FQNEAQ (reference sequence). This CDR3 is built from 13 residues. CDR3 protein: CASSQDGGYGYTF. CDR3 nucleotides: TGTGCCAGCAGCCAAGACGGAGGTTATGGCTACACCTTC.

This clonotype appeared many times. J is TRBJ1-2 and V is TRBV9, with D possibly being TRBD1 (6 bases). Trimming left V 3 bases short and J 2 bases short, with 14 bases between. The CDR3 consists of 15 residues. Germline V gene data show CDR1 as SGDLS and CDR2 as YYNGEE. DNA for the CDR3: TGTGCCAGCAGCGACGGACAGCCCTTAAACTATGGCTACACCTTC. This codes for CASSDGQPLNYGYTF. Full variable domain (missing parts from reference TRBV9 and TRBJ1-2): DSGVTQTPKHLITATGQRVTLRCSPRSGDLSVYWYQQSLDQGLQFLIQYYNGEERAKGNILERFSAQQFPDLHSELNLSSLELGDSALYFCASSDGQPLNYGYTFGSGTRLTVV.

The sample holds one count of this clonotype. The chain links TRBV4-2 to TRBJ2-7; weak D call: TRBD1 (5 bases). Trimming pared 0 bases from V and 0 bases from J, leaving 15 bases between. The CDR3 is 17 amino acids. Germline loops: CDR1 LGHNA, CDR2 YNFKEQ. For the CDR3, the DNA is TGTGCCAGCAGCCAAGAGGGAACACAGGTAACCTCCTACGAGCAGTACTTC. Amino acids: CASSQEGTQVTSYEQYF.

The chain has TRBV5-1 and TRBJ2-3; TRBD2 matches 10 bases. The CDR3 covers 16 residues. The V gene end was trimmed by 3 bases and the J gene end by 1 base; junction bases not matched to a gene: 5. The V gene's germline CDR1 is SGHRS and CDR2 YFSETQ. CDR3 amino acids: CASSWGLAHGTDTQYF. In DNA form, the CDR3 reads TGCGCCAGCAGCTGGGGACTAGCGCATGGCACAGATACGCAGTATTTT.

This clonotype was observed a handful of times. V gene TRBV28 combines with J gene TRBJ2-1, with 12 bases fitting TRBD1. Germline values: CDR1 MDHEN, CDR2 SYDVKM. CDR3 length: 18 amino acids. The trim removed 3 bases at V and 5 bases at J, leaving 11 bases unmatched. The CDR3 loop reads CASSFLPRRDRGHNEQFF. Here the CDR3 DNA reads TGTGCCAGCAGTTTTCTGCCCAGGCGGGACAGGGGGCACAATGAGCAGTTCTTC.

The chain carries TRBV20-1 and TRBJ1-1; TRBD1 aligns across 10 bases. CDR3 size: 15 residues. CDR1 and CDR2 from the germline V gene are DFQATT and SNEGSKA (reference sequence). V lost 6 bases to trimming and J lost 7 bases; unmatched junction nucleotides: 14. CDR3 protein: CSAILLGQGGIEAFF. The CDR3 DNA follows: TGCAGTGCCATACTACTCGGACAGGGGGGGATTGAAGCTTTCTTT.

This clonotype was seen only a few times. The gene calls are TRBV6-1 and TRBJ1-2; D is undetermined. Trimming cost V 3 bases and J 4 bases, with 12 bases left between them. CDR1 and CDR2 (germline): MNHNS, SASEGT. CDR3 length equals 14 residues. CDR3 protein: CASSDGEVGYGYTF. In nucleotides, the CDR3 is TGTGCCAGCAGTGATGGGGAGGTGGGCTATGGCTACACCTTC.

The table lists this clonotype with a count of one. The chain uses TRBV28 and TRBJ2-1; a possible D gene is TRBD1 (6 bases). Germline V gene lookup returns CDR1 MDHEN and CDR2 SYDVKM. The CDR3 consists of 13 residues. Trimming left V 3 bases short and J 5 bases short, with 8 bases between. As DNA, the CDR3 is TGTGCCAGCAGTTTGAACAGGGACAATGAGCAGTTCTTC. Protein: CASSLNRDNEQFF.

The rearrangement links TRBV20-1 to TRBJ1-1, with D hard to call. Looked up from germline, CDR1 is DFQATT and CDR2 is SNEGSKA (reference sequence). The length of the CDR3 is 15 residues. The V gene lost 1 base and the J gene lost 3 bases, with 15 bases spanning the gap. CDR3 in amino acids: CSARVWRRGYTEAFF. CDR3 nucleotides: TGCAGTGCTAGAGTTTGGCGGAGAGGATACACTGAAGCTTTCTTT.

The sample holds a few counts of this clonotype. This chain uses TRBV4-2 with TRBJ1-1; D gene unclear. V lost 4 bases, J lost 8 bases, and 11 bases lay in between. This CDR3 comprises 12 residues. The V gene's germline CDR1 is LGHNA and CDR2 YNFKEQ. The CDR3 region has the DNA TGTGCCAGCAGCCCGCTAGGAGGGGAAGCTTTCTTT. Translation gives CASSPLGGEAFF.

The chain uses TRBV12-3 or TRBV12-4 and TRBJ2-5; TRBD2 matches at 13 bases. The junction had 3 bases not matched to a gene; V was cut back by 6 bases and J by 2 bases. The CDR3 has 15 amino acids. CDR3 DNA: TGTGCCAGCAGCCGGACTAGCGGGGGACAAGAGACCCAGTACTTC. This codes for CASSRTSGGQETQYF.

This chain connects TRBV18 to TRBJ2-2; tentatively, D is TRBD2 (5 bases). V was trimmed by 2 bases and J by 5 bases, leaving 12 bases between them. The germline V gene has CDR1 KGHSH and CDR2 LQKENI. The CDR3 covers 15 residues. CDR3 region: CASSPAGRSTGELFF. The CDR3, as DNA: TGTGCCAGCTCACCAGCGGGCAGGTCAACCGGGGAGCTGTTTTTT.

The rearrangement uses TRBV28 and TRBJ1-6; tentatively, D is TRBD1 (5 bases). The CDR3 runs 17 residues. Trimming took off 2 bases at V and 9 bases at J, with 20 bases between the two ends. Germline-derived CDR1 and CDR2 are MDHEN and SYDVKM. The CDR3 spells CASSLQVGQGGGSPLHF. For the CDR3, the DNA is TGTGCCAGCAGTTTACAGGTTGGGCAGGGTGGGGGTTCACCCCTCCACTTT.

This clonotype was observed a few times. The rearrangement links TRBV30 to TRBJ1-3, with 7 bases that match TRBD1. The germline CDR1 and CDR2 sequences are GTSNPN and SVGIG (reference sequence). With V trimmed by 3 bases and J by 2 bases, 4 bases remained unmatched. The CDR3 runs to 14 residues. In nucleotides, the CDR3 is TGTGCCTGGAGATTGACAGGGACTGGAAACACCATATATTTT. The encoded protein is CAWRLTGTGNTIYF.

Only a few counts were recorded for this clonotype. This sequence joins TRBV24-1 and TRBJ1-5; no clear D gene. The CDR3 spans 13 residues. Germline lookup yields CDR1 KGHDR and CDR2 SFDVKD. Trimming shortened V by 5 bases and J by 5 bases, and 9 bases separated the two germline ends. Here the CDR3 DNA reads TGTGCCACCAGTGGGTATGGCGATCAGCCCCAGCATTTT. Its translation: CATSGYGDQPQHF.

The V gene is TRBV3-2, the J gene TRBJ1-5; the table calls TRBD1, which could not be checked here. TRBV3-2 is listed as a pseudogene. The CDR3 has 17 residues. CDR3 residues: CASIPQGTGADGQPQHF. The CDR3 DNA follows: TGTGCCAGCATCCCTCAAGGGACAGGGGCGGACGGGCAGCCCCAGCATTTT.

The rearrangement links TRBV27 to TRBJ2-1, with 9 bases fitting TRBD1. Germline V gene lookup returns CDR1 MNHEY and CDR2 SMNVEV (reference sequence). The trim removed 7 bases at V and 6 bases at J, leaving 10 bases unmatched. The CDR3 covers 15 residues. CDR3: CASIAPGQGFNEQFF. For the CDR3, the DNA is TGTGCCAGCATCGCCCCGGGACAGGGTTTCAATGAGCAGTTCTTC.

This chain joins TRBV6-5 and TRBJ2-3; D possibly corresponds to TRBD2 (5 bases). V was shortened by 7 bases and J by 3 bases, with 8 bases between the two germline ends. Looked up from germline, CDR1 is MNHEY and CDR2 is SVGAGI. The CDR3 is 12 residues long. This CDR3 reads CASTGGTDTQYF. CDR3 nucleotides: TGTGCCAGCACCGGAGGAACAGATACGCAGTATTTT.

This clonotype was counted many times. V usage is TRBV4-2 and J usage is TRBJ2-4, with D uncertain. CDR3 size: 13 residues. Trimming pared 1 base from V and 11 bases from J, leaving 12 bases between. Germline V gene lookup returns CDR1 LGHNA and CDR2 YNFKEQ. CDR3 DNA: TGTGCCAGCAGCCAAGGAAACCTGCTGGTTCAGTACTTC. This translates into CASSQGNLLVQYF.

This clonotype was counted between two and nine times. The chain employs TRBV7-9 and TRBJ1-1; 8 nucleotides agree with TRBD1. CDR1 and CDR2 from the germline V gene are SEHNR and FQNEAQ (reference sequence). The V and J ends lost 4 bases and 10 bases, in that order; junction bases with no gene match: 8. The length of the CDR3 is 13 residues. This CDR3 is CASSSPDRAVAFF. The DNA for the CDR3 is TGTGCCAGCAGCTCGCCGGACAGGGCGGTAGCTTTCTTT. Based on the CDR3 plus reference TRBV7-9 and TRBJ1-1, the full variable domain is DTGVSQNPRHKITKRGQNVTFRCDPISEHNRLYWYRQTLGQGPEFLTYFQNEAQLEKSRLLSDRFSAERPKGSFSTLEIQRTEQGDSAMYLCASSSPDRAVAFFGQGTRLTVV.